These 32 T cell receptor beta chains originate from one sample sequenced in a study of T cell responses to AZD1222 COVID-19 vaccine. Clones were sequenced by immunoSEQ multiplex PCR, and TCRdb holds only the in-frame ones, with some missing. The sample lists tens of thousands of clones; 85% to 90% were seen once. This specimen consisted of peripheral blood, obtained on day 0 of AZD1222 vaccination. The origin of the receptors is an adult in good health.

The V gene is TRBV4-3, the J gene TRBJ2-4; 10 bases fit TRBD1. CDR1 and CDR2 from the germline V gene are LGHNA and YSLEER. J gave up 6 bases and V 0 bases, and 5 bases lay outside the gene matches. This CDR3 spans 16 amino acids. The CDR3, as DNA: TGCGCCAGCAGCCAAGAACTGGGGACAGGGGTAAACATTCAGTACTTC. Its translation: CASSQELGTGVNIQYF.

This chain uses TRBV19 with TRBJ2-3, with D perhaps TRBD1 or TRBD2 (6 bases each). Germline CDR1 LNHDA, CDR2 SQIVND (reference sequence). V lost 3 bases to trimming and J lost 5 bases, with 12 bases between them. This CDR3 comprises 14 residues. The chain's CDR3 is CASSIGGRLDTQYF. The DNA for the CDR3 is TGTGCCAGTAGTATTGGGGGGCGTTTAGATACGCAGTATTTT.

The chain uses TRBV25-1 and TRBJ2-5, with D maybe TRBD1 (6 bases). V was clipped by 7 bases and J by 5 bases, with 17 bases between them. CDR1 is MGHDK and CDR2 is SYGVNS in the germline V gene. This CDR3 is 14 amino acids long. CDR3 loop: CASIDTGSRETQYF. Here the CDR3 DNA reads TGTGCCAGCATCGACACAGGGTCGCGGGAGACCCAGTACTTC.

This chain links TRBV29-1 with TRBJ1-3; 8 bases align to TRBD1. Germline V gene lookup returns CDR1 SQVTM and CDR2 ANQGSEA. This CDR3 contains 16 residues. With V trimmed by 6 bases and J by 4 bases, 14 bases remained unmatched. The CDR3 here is CSVTGTGPQWGNTIYF. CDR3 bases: TGCAGCGTGACCGGGACAGGACCCCAGTGGGGAAACACCATATATTTT.

CDR3 residues: CASMYGSTDNEQFF. The CDR3 nucleotides read TGCGCCAGCATGTACGGGAGTACCGACAATGAGCAGTTCTTC. The J gene is TRBJ2-1, the V gene TRBV5-1, with D perhaps TRBD2 (6 bases). The CDR3 length is 14 residues. Between the trimmed V and J ends, which lost 6 bases and 5 bases, there was a span of 15 bases. Germline assignment: CDR1 SGHRS and CDR2 YFSETQ.

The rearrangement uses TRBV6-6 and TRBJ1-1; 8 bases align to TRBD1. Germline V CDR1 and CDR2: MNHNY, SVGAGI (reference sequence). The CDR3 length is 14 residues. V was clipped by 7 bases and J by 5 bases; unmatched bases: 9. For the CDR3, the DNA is TGTGCCAGCACCCGCGCAGGGGGCGGAACTGAAGCTTTCTTT. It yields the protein CASTRAGGGTEAFF.

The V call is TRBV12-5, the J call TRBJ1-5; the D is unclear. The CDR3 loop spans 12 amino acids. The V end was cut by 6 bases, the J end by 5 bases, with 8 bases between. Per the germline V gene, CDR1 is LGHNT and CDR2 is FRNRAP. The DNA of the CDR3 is TGTGCTAGTGGCACAGCGTATCAGCCCCAGCATTTT. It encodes CASGTAYQPQHF.

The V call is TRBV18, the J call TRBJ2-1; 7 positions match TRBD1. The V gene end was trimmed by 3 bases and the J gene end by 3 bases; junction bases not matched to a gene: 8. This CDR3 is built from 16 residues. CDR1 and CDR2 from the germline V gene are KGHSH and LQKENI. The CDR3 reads CASSPPWDRYYNEQFF. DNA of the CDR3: TGTGCCAGCTCACCTCCATGGGACAGATACTACAATGAGCAGTTCTTC.

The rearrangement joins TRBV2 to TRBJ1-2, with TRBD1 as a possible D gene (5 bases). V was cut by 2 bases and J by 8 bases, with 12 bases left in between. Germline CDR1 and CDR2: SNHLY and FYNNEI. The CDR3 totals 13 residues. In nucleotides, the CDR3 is TGTGCCAGCAGTGAAAGGGCAGGGTCCGGCTACACCTTC. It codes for CASSERAGSGYTF.

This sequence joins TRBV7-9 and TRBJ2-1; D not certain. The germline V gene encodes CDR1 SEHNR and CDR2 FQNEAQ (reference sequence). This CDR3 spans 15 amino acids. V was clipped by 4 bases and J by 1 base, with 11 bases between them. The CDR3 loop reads CASSYGPGSYNEQFF. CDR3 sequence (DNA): TGTGCCAGCAGCTACGGCCCCGGATCCTACAATGAGCAGTTCTTC. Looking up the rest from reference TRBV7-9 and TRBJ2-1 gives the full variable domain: DTGVSQNPRHKITKRGQNVTFRCDPISEHNRLYWYRQTLGQGPEFLTYFQNEAQLEKSRLLSDRFSAERPKGSFSTLEIQRTEQGDSAMYLCASSYGPGSYNEQFFGPGTRLTVL.

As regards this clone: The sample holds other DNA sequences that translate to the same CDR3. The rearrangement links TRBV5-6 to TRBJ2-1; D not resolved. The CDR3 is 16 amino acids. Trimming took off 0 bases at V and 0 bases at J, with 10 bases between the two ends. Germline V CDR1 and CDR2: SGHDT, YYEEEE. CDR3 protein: CASSLEGPSSYNEQFF. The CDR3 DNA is TGTGCCAGCAGCTTGGAGGGCCCAAGCTCCTACAATGAGCAGTTCTTC.

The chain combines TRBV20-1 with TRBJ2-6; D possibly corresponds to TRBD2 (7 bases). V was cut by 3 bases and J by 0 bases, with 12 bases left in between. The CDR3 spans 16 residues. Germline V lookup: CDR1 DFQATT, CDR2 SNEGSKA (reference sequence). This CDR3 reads CSASAGAHSGANVLTF. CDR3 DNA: TGCAGTGCTAGTGCGGGGGCCCACTCTGGGGCCAACGTCCTGACTTTC.

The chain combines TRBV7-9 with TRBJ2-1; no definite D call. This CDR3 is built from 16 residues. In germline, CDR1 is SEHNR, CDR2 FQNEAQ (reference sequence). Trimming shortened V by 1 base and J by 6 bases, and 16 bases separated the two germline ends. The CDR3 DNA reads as TGTGCCAGCAGCTTAGACCCGGGTTCAGGAATCAATGAGCAGTTCTTC. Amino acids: CASSLDPGSGINEQFF.

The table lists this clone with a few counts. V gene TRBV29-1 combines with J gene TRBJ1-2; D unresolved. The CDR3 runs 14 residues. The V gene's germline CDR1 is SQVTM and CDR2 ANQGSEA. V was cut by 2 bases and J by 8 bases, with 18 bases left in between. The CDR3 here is CSVETGNPSGGYTF. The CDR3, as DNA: TGCAGCGTTGAAACGGGGAATCCCAGTGGGGGCTACACCTTC.

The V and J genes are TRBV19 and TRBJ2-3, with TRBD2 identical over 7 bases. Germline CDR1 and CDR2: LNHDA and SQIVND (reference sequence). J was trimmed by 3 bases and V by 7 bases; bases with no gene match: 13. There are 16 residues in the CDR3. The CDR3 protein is CASMETAYGGTDTQYF. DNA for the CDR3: TGTGCCAGTATGGAGACAGCCTACGGGGGGACAGATACGCAGTATTTT.

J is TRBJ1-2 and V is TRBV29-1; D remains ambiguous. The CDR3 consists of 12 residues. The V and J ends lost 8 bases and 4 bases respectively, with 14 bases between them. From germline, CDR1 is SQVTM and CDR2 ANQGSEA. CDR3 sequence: CSTTEELYGYTF. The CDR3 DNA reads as TGCAGCACCACAGAGGAACTCTATGGCTACACCTTC. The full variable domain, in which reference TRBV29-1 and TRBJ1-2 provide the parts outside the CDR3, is SAVISQKPSRDICQRGTSLTIQCQVDSQVTMMFWYRQQPGQSLTLIATANQGSEATYESGFVIDKFPISRPNLTFSTLTVSNMSPEDSSIYLCSTTEELYGYTFGSGTRLTVV.

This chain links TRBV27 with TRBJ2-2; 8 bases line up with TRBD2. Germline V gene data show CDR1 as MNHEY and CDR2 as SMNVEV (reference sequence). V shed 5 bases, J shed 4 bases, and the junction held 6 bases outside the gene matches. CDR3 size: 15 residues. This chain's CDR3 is CASSPGTRGTGELFF. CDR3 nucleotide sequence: TGTGCCAGCAGTCCCGGGACTAGGGGCACCGGGGAGCTGTTTTTT.

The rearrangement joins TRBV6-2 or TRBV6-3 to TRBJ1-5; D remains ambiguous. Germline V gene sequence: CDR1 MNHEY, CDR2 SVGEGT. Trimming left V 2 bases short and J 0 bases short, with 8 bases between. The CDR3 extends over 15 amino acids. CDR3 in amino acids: CASSYRQNSNQPQHF. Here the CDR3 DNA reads TGTGCCAGCAGTTACCGGCAGAATAGCAATCAGCCCCAGCATTTT.

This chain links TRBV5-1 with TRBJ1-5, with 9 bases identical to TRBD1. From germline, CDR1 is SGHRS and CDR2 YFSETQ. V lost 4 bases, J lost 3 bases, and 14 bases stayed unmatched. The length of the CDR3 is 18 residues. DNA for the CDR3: TGCGCCAGCAGCCCGATCGGGCGGACAGGGGACTTCAATCAGCCCCAGCATTTT. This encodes CASSPIGRTGDFNQPQHF.

The CDR3: CASSLGPGGTQYF. CDR3 nucleotide sequence: TGTGCCAGCAGCTTGGGCCCCGGGGGGACCCAGTACTTC. The J gene is TRBJ2-5, the V gene TRBV5-6; possibly TRBD2 for D (6 bases). This CDR3 has 13 residues. Germline CDR1 is SGHDT and CDR2 is YYEEEE. V lost 0 bases and J 7 bases, leaving 10 bases between the germline ends.

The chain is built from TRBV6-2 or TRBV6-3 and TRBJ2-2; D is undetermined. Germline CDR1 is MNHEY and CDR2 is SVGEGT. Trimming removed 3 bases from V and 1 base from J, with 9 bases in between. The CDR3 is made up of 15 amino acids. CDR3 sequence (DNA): TGTGCCAGCAGTTATAAAAGAATGAACACCGGGGAGCTGTTTTTT. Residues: CASSYKRMNTGELFF.

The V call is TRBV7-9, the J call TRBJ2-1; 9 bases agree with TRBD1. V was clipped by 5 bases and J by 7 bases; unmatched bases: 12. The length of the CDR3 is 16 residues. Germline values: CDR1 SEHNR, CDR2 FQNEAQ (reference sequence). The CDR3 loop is CASSLATGGPRNEQFF. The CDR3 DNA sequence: TGTGCCAGCAGCCTTGCCACAGGGGGCCCAAGGAATGAGCAGTTCTTC.

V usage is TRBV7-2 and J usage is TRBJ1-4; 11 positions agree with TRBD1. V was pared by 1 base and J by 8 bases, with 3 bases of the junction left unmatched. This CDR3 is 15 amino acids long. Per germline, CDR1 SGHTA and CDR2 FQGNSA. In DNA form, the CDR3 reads TGTGCCAGCAGCTTAGACAGGACAGGGGGCGAAAAACTGTTTTTT. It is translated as CASSLDRTGGEKLFF. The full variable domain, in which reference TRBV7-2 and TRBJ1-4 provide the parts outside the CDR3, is GAGVSQSPSNKVTEKGKDVELRCDPISGHTALYWYRQSLGQGLEFLIYFQGNSAPDKSGLPSDRFSAERTGGSVSTLTIQRTQQEDSAVYLCASSLDRTGGEKLFFGSGTQLSVL.

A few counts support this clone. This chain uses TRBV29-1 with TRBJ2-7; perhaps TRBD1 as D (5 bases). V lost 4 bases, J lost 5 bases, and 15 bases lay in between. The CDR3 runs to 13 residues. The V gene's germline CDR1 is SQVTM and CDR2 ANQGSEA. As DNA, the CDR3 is TGCAGCGTTGTAAATCCAGGGTCCCACGAGCAGTACTTC. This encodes CSVVNPGSHEQYF.

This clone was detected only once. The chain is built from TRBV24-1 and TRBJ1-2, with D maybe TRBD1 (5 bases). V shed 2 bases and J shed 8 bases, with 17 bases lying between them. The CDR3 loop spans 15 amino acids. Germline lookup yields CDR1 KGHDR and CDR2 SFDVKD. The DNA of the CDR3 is TGTGCCACCAGTGATTGGGAAGGGGCTTCTAGCGGCTACACCTTC. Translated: CATSDWEGASSGYTF.

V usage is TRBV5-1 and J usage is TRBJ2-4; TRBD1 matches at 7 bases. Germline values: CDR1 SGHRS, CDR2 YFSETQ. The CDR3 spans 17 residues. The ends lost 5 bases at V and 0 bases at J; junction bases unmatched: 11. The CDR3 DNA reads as TGCGCCAGCAGTAGATTGACAGGGAATCTAGCCAAAAACATTCAGTACTTC. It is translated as CASSRLTGNLAKNIQYF.

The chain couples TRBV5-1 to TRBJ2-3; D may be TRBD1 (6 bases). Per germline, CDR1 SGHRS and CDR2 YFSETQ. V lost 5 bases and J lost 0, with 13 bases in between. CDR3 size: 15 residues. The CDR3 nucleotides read TGCGCCAGCAGAAAGGACAGTACTAGCACAGATACGCAGTATTTT. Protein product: CASRKDSTSTDTQYF.

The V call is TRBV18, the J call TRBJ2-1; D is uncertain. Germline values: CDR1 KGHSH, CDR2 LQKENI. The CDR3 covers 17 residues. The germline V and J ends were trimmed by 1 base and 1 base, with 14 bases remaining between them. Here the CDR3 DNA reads TGTGCCAGCTCACCACTTAACGTCCAGAAATCCTACAATGAGCAGTTCTTC. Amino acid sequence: CASSPLNVQKSYNEQFF. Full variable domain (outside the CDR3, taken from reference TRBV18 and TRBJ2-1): NAGVMQNPRHLVRRRGQEARLRCSPMKGHSHVYWYRQLPEEGLKFMVYLQKENIIDESGMPKERFSAEFPKEGPSILRIQQVVRGDSAAYFCASSPLNVQKSYNEQFFGPGTRLTVL.

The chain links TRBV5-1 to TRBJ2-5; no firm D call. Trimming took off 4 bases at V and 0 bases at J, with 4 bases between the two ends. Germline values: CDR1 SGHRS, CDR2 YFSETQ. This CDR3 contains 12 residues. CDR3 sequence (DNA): TGCGCCAGCAGCGTAAACCAAGAGACCCAGTACTTC. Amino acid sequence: CASSVNQETQYF.

CDR3: CASSLEQGLRGEAFF. For the CDR3, the DNA is TGCGCCAGCAGCTTGGAACAGGGGTTGCGTGGTGAAGCTTTCTTT. This chain connects TRBV5-1 to TRBJ1-1, with 7 bases that match TRBD1. Germline-derived CDR1 and CDR2 are SGHRS and YFSETQ. The CDR3 sequence is 15 residues long. V lost 0 bases and J lost 7; bases outside the gene matches: 9.

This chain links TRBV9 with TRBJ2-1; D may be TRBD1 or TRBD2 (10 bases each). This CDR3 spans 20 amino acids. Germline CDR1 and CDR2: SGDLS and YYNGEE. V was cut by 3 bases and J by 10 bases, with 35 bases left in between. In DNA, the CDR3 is TGTGCCAGCAGCGCCCGTAGGGGACAGGGGTTTCTAGCGGGGGAAGGGGAGCAGTTCTTC. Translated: CASSARRGQGFLAGEGEQFF.

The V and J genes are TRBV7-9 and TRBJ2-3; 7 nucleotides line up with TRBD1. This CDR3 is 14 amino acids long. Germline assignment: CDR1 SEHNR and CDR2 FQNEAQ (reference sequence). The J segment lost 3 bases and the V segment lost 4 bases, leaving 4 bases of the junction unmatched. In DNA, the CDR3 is TGTGCCAGCAGCTACGTGACAGGGACAGATACGCAGTATTTT. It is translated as CASSYVTGTDTQYF.